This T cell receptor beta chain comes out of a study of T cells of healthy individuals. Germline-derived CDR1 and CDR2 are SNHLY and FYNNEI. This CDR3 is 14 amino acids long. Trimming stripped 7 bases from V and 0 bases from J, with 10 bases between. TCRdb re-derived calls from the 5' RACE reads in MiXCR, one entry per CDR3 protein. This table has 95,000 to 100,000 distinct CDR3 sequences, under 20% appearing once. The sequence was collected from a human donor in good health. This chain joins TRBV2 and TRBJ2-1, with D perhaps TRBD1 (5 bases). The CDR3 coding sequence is TGTGCCAGCAAAGGGGTCAGCTCCTACAATGAGCAGTTCTTC. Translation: CASKGVSSYNEQFF. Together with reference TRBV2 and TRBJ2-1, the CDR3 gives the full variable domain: EPEVTQTPSHQVTQMGQEVILRCVPISNHLYFYWYRQILGQKVEFLVSFYNNEISEKSEIFDDQFSVERPDGSNFTLKIRSTKLEDSAMYFCASKGVSSYNEQFFGPGTRLTVL.